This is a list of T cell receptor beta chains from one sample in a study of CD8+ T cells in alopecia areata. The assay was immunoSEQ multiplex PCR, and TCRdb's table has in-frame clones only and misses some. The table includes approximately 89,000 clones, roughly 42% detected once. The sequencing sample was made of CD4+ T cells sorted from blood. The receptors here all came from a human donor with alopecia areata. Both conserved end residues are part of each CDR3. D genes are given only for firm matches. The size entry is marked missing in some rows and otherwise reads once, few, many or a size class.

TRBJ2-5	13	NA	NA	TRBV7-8	CASRRNIQETQYF	TGTGCCAGCAGGCGGAATATCCAAGAGACCCAGTACTTC
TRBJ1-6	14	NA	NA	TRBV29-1	CSVGETGTGSPLHF	TGCAGCGTCGGAGAGACGGGTACCGGCTCCCCCCTCCACTTT
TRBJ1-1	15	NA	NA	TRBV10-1	CASSESQRMNTEAFF	TGCGCCAGCAGTGAGTCTCAGAGGATGAACACTGAAGCTTTCTTT
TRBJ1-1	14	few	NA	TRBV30	CAWSVLLGDTEAFF	TGTGCCTGGAGTGTACTTCTCGGAGACACTGAAGCTTTCTTT
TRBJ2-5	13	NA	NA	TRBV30	CASSSASGETQYF	TGTGCCTCCAGCTCAGCCTCCGGGGAGACCCAGTACTTC
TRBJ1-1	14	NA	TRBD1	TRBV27	CASSLTGGRGEAFF	TGTGCCAGCAGTTTGACAGGGGGCCGGGGGGAAGCTTTCTTT
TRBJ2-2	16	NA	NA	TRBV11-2	CASSSRGRADTGELFF	TGTGCCAGCAGCTCCCGGGGCAGGGCGGACACCGGGGAGCTGTTTTTT
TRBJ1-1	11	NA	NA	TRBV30	CAWSVRAEAFF	TGTGCCTGGAGTGTTAGAGCTGAAGCTTTCTTT
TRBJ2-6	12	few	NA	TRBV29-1	CSAGEGANVLTF	TGCAGCGCTGGGGAGGGGGCCAACGTCCTGACTTTC
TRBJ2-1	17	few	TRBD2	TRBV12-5	CASGLFTGTSGANEQFF	TGTGCTAGTGGTTTGTTCACCGGGACTAGCGGGGCGAATGAGCAGTTCTTC
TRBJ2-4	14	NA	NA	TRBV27	CASSAIGAKNIQYF	TGTGCCAGCAGCGCCATCGGGGCCAAAAACATTCAGTACTTC
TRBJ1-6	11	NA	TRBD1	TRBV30	CAWNYRGPLHF	TGTGCCTGGAATTACAGGGGACCCCTCCACTTT
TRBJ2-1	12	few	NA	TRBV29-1	CSVEELALEQFF	TGCAGCGTTGAAGAACTAGCCCTTGAGCAGTTCTTC
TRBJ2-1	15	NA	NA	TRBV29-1	CSVGRVRSSYNEQFF	TGCAGCGTTGGTCGGGTGCGGAGCTCCTACAATGAGCAGTTCTTC
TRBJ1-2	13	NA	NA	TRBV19	CASTFGRLYGYTF	TGTGCCAGTACCTTCGGACGGCTTTATGGCTACACCTTC
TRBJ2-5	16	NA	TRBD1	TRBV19	CASSPDRAMYQETQYF	TGTGCCAGTAGCCCGGACAGGGCGATGTACCAAGAGACCCAGTACTTC
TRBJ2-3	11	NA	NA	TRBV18	CASSRRDTQYF	TGTGCCAGCTCAAGGAGAGATACGCAGTATTTT
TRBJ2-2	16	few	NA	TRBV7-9	CASREAPGLRVGELFF	TGTGCCAGCAGAGAGGCCCCGGGCCTCAGGGTCGGGGAGCTGTTTTTT
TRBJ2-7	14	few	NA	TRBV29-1	CSVGGPSGPYEQYF	TGCAGCGTAGGTGGACCCTCTGGACCCTACGAGCAGTACTTC
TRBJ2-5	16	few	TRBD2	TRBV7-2	CASSLGLAGAQETQYF	TGTGCCAGCAGCTTGGGACTAGCGGGAGCCCAGGAGACCCAGTACTTC
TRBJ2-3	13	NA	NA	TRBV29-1	CSVEVGARDTQYF	TGCAGCGTTGAGGTGGGAGCCCGAGATACGCAGTATTTT
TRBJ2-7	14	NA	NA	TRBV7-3	CASSSWGGPYEQYF	TGTGCCAGCAGCTCCTGGGGCGGCCCCTACGAGCAGTACTTC
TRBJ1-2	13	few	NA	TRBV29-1	CSAARNIDYGYTF	TGCAGCGCAGCACGGAATATTGACTATGGCTACACCTTC
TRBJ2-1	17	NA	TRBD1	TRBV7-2	CASSLSLGTGSANEQFF	TGTGCCAGCAGCTTAAGTCTAGGGACAGGGTCAGCGAATGAGCAGTTCTTC
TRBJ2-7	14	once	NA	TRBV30	CAWSVRGPTYEQYF	TGTGCCTGGAGTGTGCGGGGGCCGACCTACGAGCAGTACTTC
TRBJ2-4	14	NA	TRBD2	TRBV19	CASSVTGRSGIQYF	TGTGCCAGTAGTGTAACCGGGAGGTCCGGCATTCAGTACTTC
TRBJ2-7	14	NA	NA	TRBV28	CASSLGQARGEQYF	TGTGCCAGCAGTTTAGGTCAGGCCCGGGGGGAGCAGTACTTC
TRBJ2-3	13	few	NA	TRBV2	CASSIQEVGTQYF	TGTGCCAGCAGCATACAAGAAGTTGGGACGCAGTATTTT
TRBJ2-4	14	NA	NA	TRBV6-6	CASSYGQTKNIQYF	TGTGCCAGCAGTTACGGACAGACCAAAAACATTCAGTACTTC